What follows is one T cell receptor beta chain and its context. Total RNA isolation used whole blood (no T cell sorting was performed). From its re-call of the 5' RACE reads, TCRdb lists each CDR3 protein once, without DNA. This sample's table reports roughly 100,000 distinct CDR3 sequences. This CDR3 has 16 residues. The sample originates from a study of monozygotic twins with inflammatory bowel disease. The V call is TRBV12-3 or TRBV12-4, the J call TRBJ2-1; the TCRdb call, TRBD1, lacks DNA for checking. The material sequenced was blood. This clonotype was obtained from a human donor with ulcerative colitis or Crohn's disease, or a healthy co-twin of an affected twin (not recorded which). CDR3: CASLLGGSANINEQFF.